Included here is one T cell receptor (beta chain) sequence, with context. RNA transcripts served as template for amplifying TCR beta CDR3 sequences. The first round was an RT-PCR with HTBI primers, and the second round was a multiplex PCR. TCRdb itself ran the multiplex PCR reads through MiXCR, one entry per CDR3 protein. Among fewer than 250,000 distinct CDR3 sequences, 25% to 35% were seen once, and the ten largest hold 8.5% to 9.5%. Orbital computed tomography, together with clinical symptoms, serum thyroxine, TRAb and thyroid ultrasound, was used for diagnosis. This specimen belongs to a study of Graves' ophthalmopathy and Graves' hyperthyroidism. Trimming stripped 5 bases from V and 3 bases from J, with 11 bases between. The CDR3 loop spans 13 amino acids.

The rearrangement uses TRBV12-3 or TRBV12-4 and TRBJ2-7; D gene ambiguous. Sequenced: peripheral blood. The TCR sequence derives from a man between 50 and 59 years old with Graves' ophthalmopathy. As DNA, the CDR3 is TGTGCCAGCAGTCACCGGGTCTACTACGAGCAGTACTTC. Translating it yields CASSHRVYYEQYF.